This TCR beta chain was identified in a study of blood T cell repertoires in COVID-19. For the study at large: Acute and convalescent COVID-19 samples came from the United States, Italy and Spain. T cells, B-cell-depleted T cells, or PBMCs supplied cDNA or gDNA.

Germline assignment: CDR1 LNHDA and CDR2 SQIVND (reference sequence). The length of the CDR3 is 14 residues. Trimming took 4 bases from V and 4 from J; bases not matched to a gene: 5. Per the original data handling: The assay estimated nucleated cells by amplifying reference gene primers. Generated by immunoSEQ multiplex PCR, the TCRdb table keeps only in-frame clones and is missing some. V and J calls and clone size follow that table, whereas D and trimming were derived from the DNA. The sample lists about 260,000 clones, 65% to 90% occurring once. The sample taken for sequencing was peripheral blood. The source is a man aged 25-45 years with active or convalescent COVID-19. The chain has TRBV19 and TRBJ1-2, with 8 bases fitting TRBD1. CDR3 loop: CASSSETGVYGYTF. As DNA, the CDR3 is TGTGCCAGTAGTAGCGAGACAGGGGTCTATGGCTACACCTTC.